The rows below give T cell receptor beta chains drawn from one sample of a study of shared clonotypes between healthy human individuals. Here immunoSEQ multiplex PCR was the method, and the copy in TCRdb shows in-frame clones only, minus some. Of 600,000 to 700,000 clones detected, more than 70% appear once; the ten largest clones hold around 1.8%. The specimen sequenced was memory CD4+ T cells sorted from blood. The receptors were sampled from a woman aged 25 to 39 in good health. Each CDR3 is given with its conserved first and last residue. A D gene is named only where the DNA matches it firmly. Where a row states a size, it is once, few, many or the class of an expanded clone; other rows omit it.

cdr3_aa,cdr3_nt,j_call,v_call,clone_size,d_call
CSVTGISGAETQYF,TGCAGCGTTACAGGGATTTCTGGCGCCGAGACCCAGTACTTC,TRBJ2-5,TRBV29-1,few,.
CASSQGWGQPQHF,TGTGCCAGTAGTCAGGGTTGGGGTCAGCCCCAGCATTTT,TRBJ1-5,TRBV19,few,.
CASSEGVVRGEQFF,TGTGCCAGCAGTGAAGGGGTAGTGAGAGGCGAGCAGTTCTTC,TRBJ2-1,TRBV6-1,.,.
CASSLGQGVSGTGELFF,TGTGCCAGCAGCTTGGGACAGGGGGTGAGCGGCACCGGGGAGCTGTTTTTT,TRBJ2-2,TRBV7-6,.,TRBD1
CASSLKGLAPAQYF,TGTGCCAGCAGTTTAAAGGGACTAGCTCCCGCGCAGTACTTC,TRBJ2-7,TRBV27,.,TRBD2
CASGLSHTINDAGELFF,TGTGCTAGTGGTTTGTCTCATACTATAAACGACGCCGGGGAGCTGTTTTTT,TRBJ2-2,TRBV12-5,.,.
CASNEGQPQHF,TGTGCCAGCAATGAAGGTCAGCCCCAGCATTTT,TRBJ1-5,TRBV28,.,.
CASSRNRDTEAFF,TGCGCCAGCAGCCGTAACAGGGACACTGAAGCTTTCTTT,TRBJ1-1,TRBV10-1,few,.
CASSPETSVTSTDTQYF,TGTGCCAGCTCACCAGAAACTAGCGTTACTAGCACAGATACGCAGTATTTT,TRBJ2-3,TRBV18,.,TRBD2
CASSSREQDYNEQFF,TGTGCCAGCAGCTCTCGTGAGCAGGACTACAATGAGCAGTTCTTC,TRBJ2-1,TRBV7-9,.,.
CASRSAGSGANVLTF,TGTGCCAGCAGATCCGCCGGCTCTGGGGCCAACGTCCTGACTTTC,TRBJ2-6,TRBV27,.,.
CASSSTGTSGRWGFF,TGTGCCAGCAGTTCGACCGGGACTAGCGGGAGGTGGGGGTTCTTC,TRBJ2-1,TRBV7-2,.,TRBD2
CASSVAWGTGELFF,TGTGCCAGCAGCGTAGCGTGGGGCACCGGGGAGCTGTTTTTT,TRBJ2-2,TRBV9,many,.
CASSPRVFGDTQYF,TGTGCCAGCAGCCCCAGGGTCTTCGGAGATACGCAGTATTTT,TRBJ2-3,TRBV27,.,.
CASSMVGRETQYF,TGTGCCAGCAGTATGGTCGGGAGGGAGACCCAGTACTTC,TRBJ2-5,TRBV27,.,TRBD2
CASSVDLDNEQFF,TGTGCCAGCAGCGTTGACTTAGACAATGAGCAGTTCTTC,TRBJ2-1,TRBV11-2,.,.
CASSLGGQETQYF,TGCGCCAGCAGCTTGGGCGGCCAAGAGACCCAGTACTTC,TRBJ2-5,TRBV5-1,.,.
CASSLSKAGGGTGELFF,TGTGCCAGCAGTTTATCTAAAGCGGGAGGGGGCACCGGGGAGCTGTTTTTT,TRBJ2-2,TRBV27,.,TRBD2